What follows describes a single T cell receptor (beta chain). The sample is drawn from a study of blood T cell repertoires in COVID-19. At the level of the study: The analysed material was cDNA or gDNA that came from T cells, B-cell-depleted T cells, or PBMCs.

V lost 5 bases, J lost 5 bases, and 22 bases lay in between. In germline, CDR1 is SGHVS, CDR2 FQNEAQ. The CDR3 has 17 amino acids. In the original workflow: Amplifying reference gene primers gave estimates of nucleated cell counts. Repertoires were generated with immunoSEQ multiplex PCR, while TCRdb's copy carries only in-frame clones and drops some. The V and J calls and clone size come from that table; D and trimming were worked out from the DNA. The data show roughly 20,000 clones, about 81% seen once. The sample comprised peripheral blood. This TCR derives from a man in his 60s with acute or convalescent COVID-19. The chain employs TRBV7-8 and TRBJ2-1, with D tentatively TRBD2 (6 bases). The CDR3 protein is CASSRGSSRGIDNEQFF. CDR3 in DNA: TGTGCCAGCAGCCGAGGTTCGAGTCGCGGGATTGACAATGAGCAGTTCTTC.